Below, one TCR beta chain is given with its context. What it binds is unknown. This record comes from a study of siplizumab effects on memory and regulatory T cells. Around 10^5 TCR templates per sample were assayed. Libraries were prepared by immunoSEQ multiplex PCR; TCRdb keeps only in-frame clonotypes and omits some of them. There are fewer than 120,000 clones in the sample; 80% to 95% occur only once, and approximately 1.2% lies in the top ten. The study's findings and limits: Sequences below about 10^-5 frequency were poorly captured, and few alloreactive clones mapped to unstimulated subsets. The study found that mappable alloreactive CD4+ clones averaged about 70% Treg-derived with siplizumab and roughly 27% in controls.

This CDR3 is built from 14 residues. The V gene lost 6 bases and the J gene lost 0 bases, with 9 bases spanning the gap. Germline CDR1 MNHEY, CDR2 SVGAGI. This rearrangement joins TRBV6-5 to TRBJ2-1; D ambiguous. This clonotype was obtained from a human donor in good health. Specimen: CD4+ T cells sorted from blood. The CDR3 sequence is CASSPPFSYNEQFF. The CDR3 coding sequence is TGTGCCAGCAGCCCTCCTTTCTCCTACAATGAGCAGTTCTTC.